The text below deals with one T cell receptor beta chain. The data were taken from a study of blood T cell repertoires in COVID-19. Across the study: The analysed material was cDNA or gDNA that came from T cells, B-cell-depleted T cells, or PBMCs.

The CDR3 consists of 15 residues. Looked up from germline, CDR1 is LNHDA and CDR2 is SQIVND (reference sequence). V lost 4 bases to trimming and J lost 6 bases; unmatched junction nucleotides: 10. Repertoires were generated with immunoSEQ multiplex PCR, while TCRdb's copy carries only in-frame clones and drops some. The repertoire holds over 75,000 clones, with more than 75% as singletons. V is TRBV19 and J is TRBJ1-1; 8 bases align to TRBD1. The TCR sequence derives from a woman aged 80 or over with acute or convalescent COVID-19. What was sequenced was peripheral blood. DNA for the CDR3: TGTGCCAGTAGTACTTCAGGACAGGGAAGGTCTGAAGCTTTCTTT. Translation gives CASSTSGQGRSEAFF.